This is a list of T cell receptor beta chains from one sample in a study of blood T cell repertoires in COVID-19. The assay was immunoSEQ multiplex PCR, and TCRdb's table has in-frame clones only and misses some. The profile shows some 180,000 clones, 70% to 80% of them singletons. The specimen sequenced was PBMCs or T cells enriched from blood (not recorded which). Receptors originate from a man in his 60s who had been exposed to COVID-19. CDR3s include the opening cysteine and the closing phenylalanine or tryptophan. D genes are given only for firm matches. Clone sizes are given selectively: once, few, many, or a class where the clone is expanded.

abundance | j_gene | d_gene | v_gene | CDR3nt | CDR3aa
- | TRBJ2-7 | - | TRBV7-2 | TGTGCCAGCAGCCCCTGGCGGGACGAGCAGTACTTC | CASSPWRDEQYF
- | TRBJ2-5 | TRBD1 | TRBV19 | TGTGCCAGTAGTATCGGACAGGGTCAAGAGACCCAGTACTTC | CASSIGQGQETQYF
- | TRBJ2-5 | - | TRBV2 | TGTGCCAGCAGTGAGGGGACACCCCAAGAGACCCAGTACTTC | CASSEGTPQETQYF
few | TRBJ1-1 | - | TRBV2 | TGTGCCAGCAGTTCCAGGGGTGCAGGAGGCACTGAAGCTTTCTTT | CASSSRGAGGTEAFF
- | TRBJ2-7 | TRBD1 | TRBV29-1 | TGCAGCGTTGCCCGGACAGGCGTGTTGGGCGAGCAGTACTTC | CSVARTGVLGEQYF
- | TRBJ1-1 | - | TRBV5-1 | TGCGCCAGCAGCGATGGGGCCAACCGCCACACTGAAGCTTTCTTT | CASSDGANRHTEAFF
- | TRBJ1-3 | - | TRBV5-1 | TGCGCCAGCAGCTCAACTTCGGGCAGGGGAGGAAACACCATATATTTT | CASSSTSGRGGNTIYF
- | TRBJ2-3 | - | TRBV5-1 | TGCGCCAGCAGTTACACCGGGACTAGCACAGATACGCAGTATTTT | CASSYTGTSTDTQYF
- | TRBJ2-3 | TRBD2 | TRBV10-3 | TGTGCCATCAGCGTTCTAGCGGGAGCGGGCACAGATACGCAGTATTTT | CAISVLAGAGTDTQYF
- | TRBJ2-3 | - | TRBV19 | TGTGCCAGTAGTATAGATGGCGGAACCTACACAGATACGCAGTATTTT | CASSIDGGTYTDTQYF
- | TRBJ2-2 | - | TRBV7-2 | TGTGCCAGCAGCTTCTATCTAATTGCGGGAGGGGAGCTGTTTTTT | CASSFYLIAGGELFF
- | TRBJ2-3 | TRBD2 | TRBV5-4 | TGTGCCAGCAGCTTGGCGGGACTAGCGAGCACAGATACGCAGTATTTT | CASSLAGLASTDTQYF
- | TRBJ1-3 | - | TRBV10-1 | TGCGCCAGCAGTGCAACGGGCTCTGGAAACACCATATATTTT | CASSATGSGNTIYF
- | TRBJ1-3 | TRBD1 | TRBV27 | TGTGCCAGCAGTCCCGCAGACGGGACAGGAGTTAACACCATATATTTT | CASSPADGTGVNTIYF
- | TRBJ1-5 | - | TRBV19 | TGTGCCAGTAGTCCGTGGCAGGGGTTGCAGCCCCAGCATTTT | CASSPWQGLQPQHF
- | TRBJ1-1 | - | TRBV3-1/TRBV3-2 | TGTGCCAGCAGCCAGCTACAGGGTGGAACTGAAGCTTTCTTT | CASSQLQGGTEAFF
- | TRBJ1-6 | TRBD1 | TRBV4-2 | TGTGCCAGCAGCCGAGAGGGACAGGGCGATTCACCCCTCCACTTT | CASSREGQGDSPLHF
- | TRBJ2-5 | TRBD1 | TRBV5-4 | TGTGCCAGCAGCTTGGACAGGGGGCGCGCAGAGACCCAGTACTTC | CASSLDRGRAETQYF
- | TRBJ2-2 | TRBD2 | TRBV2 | TGTGCCAGCAGGCTAGGGACTAGCGGGAGGGCCGACACCGGGGAGCTGTTTTTT | CASRLGTSGRADTGELFF
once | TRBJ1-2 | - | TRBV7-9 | TGTGCCAGCAGCCTAGTTAGTGACAATGGCTACACCTTC | CASSLVSDNGYTF
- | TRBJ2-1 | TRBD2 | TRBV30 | TGTGCCTGGAGTCTAGCGGGAGTTGAGCAGTTCTTC | CAWSLAGVEQFF
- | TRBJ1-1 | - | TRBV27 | TGTGCCAGCAGTTTTCTCCTGAGCTCTGAAGCTTTCTTT | CASSFLLSSEAFF
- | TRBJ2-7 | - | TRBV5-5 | TGTGCCAGCAGCTTGGGGGGACACAACTACGAGCAGTACTTC | CASSLGGHNYEQYF
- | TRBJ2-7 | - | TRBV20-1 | TGCAGTGCTAGCTCTACCTACGAGCAGTACTTC | CSASSTYEQYF
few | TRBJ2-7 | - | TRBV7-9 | TGTGCCAGCAGCTTAGTGTCCGCCTACGAGCAGTACTTC | CASSLVSAYEQYF
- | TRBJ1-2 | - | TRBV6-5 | TGTGCCAGCAGTTACTCTCCGGCGACAAGTAACTATGGCTACACCTTC | CASSYSPATSNYGYTF
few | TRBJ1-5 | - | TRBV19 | TGTGCCAGTAGTGCTTGGGGCGGGGGGCTTGGCAATCAGCCCCAGCATTTT | CASSAWGGGLGNQPQHF